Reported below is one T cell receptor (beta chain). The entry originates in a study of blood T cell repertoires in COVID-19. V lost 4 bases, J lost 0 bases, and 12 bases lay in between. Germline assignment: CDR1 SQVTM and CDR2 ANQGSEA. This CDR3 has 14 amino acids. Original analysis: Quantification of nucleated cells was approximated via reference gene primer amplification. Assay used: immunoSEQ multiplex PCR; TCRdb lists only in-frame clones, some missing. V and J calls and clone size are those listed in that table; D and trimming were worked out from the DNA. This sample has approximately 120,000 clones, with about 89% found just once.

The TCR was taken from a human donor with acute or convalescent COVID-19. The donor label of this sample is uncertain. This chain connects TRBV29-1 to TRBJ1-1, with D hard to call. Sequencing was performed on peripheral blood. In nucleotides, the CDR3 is TGCAGCGTTGGGGCAGGAGGCATGAACACTGAAGCTTTCTTT. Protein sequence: CSVGAGGMNTEAFF.